This note documents a single T cell receptor beta chain sequence. Its specificity is unknown. This entry comes from a study of T cells in Graves' hyperthyroidism and ophthalmopathy. Germline V gives CDR1 MNHEY, CDR2 SMNVEV (reference sequence). The CDR3 sequence is 14 residues long. V shed 0 bases and J shed 0 bases, with 6 bases lying between them. Amplification targeted TCR beta CDR3 regions from RNA transcripts. HTBI primers were the set used in a first-round RT-PCR of the TCR CDR3. MiXCR, run by TCRdb on the multiplex PCR reads, gives a single entry per CDR3 protein. Of hundreds of thousands of distinct CDR3 sequences in the sample, over 15% were seen once. Study-level results: The model anticipated ophthalmopathy a median approximately six months pre-onset. Separating ophthalmopathy from stable hyperthyroidism was achieved by a 13 V-J model.

Disease lasting under 3 months, a NOSPECS grade of at least 4, and a Clinical Activity Score of at least 3 were features of the ophthalmopathy patients. Pregnant or lactating patients were excluded, as were those with uncontrolled infection or other autoimmune disease. The rearrangement joins TRBV27 to TRBJ2-7; no clear D gene. The receptor comes from a woman between 18 and 29 years old with Graves' ophthalmopathy. Sequenced sample: blood. The CDR3 sequence: CASSLSQSSYEQYF. CDR3 DNA: TGTGCCAGCAGTTTATCACAGAGCTCCTACGAGCAGTACTTC.